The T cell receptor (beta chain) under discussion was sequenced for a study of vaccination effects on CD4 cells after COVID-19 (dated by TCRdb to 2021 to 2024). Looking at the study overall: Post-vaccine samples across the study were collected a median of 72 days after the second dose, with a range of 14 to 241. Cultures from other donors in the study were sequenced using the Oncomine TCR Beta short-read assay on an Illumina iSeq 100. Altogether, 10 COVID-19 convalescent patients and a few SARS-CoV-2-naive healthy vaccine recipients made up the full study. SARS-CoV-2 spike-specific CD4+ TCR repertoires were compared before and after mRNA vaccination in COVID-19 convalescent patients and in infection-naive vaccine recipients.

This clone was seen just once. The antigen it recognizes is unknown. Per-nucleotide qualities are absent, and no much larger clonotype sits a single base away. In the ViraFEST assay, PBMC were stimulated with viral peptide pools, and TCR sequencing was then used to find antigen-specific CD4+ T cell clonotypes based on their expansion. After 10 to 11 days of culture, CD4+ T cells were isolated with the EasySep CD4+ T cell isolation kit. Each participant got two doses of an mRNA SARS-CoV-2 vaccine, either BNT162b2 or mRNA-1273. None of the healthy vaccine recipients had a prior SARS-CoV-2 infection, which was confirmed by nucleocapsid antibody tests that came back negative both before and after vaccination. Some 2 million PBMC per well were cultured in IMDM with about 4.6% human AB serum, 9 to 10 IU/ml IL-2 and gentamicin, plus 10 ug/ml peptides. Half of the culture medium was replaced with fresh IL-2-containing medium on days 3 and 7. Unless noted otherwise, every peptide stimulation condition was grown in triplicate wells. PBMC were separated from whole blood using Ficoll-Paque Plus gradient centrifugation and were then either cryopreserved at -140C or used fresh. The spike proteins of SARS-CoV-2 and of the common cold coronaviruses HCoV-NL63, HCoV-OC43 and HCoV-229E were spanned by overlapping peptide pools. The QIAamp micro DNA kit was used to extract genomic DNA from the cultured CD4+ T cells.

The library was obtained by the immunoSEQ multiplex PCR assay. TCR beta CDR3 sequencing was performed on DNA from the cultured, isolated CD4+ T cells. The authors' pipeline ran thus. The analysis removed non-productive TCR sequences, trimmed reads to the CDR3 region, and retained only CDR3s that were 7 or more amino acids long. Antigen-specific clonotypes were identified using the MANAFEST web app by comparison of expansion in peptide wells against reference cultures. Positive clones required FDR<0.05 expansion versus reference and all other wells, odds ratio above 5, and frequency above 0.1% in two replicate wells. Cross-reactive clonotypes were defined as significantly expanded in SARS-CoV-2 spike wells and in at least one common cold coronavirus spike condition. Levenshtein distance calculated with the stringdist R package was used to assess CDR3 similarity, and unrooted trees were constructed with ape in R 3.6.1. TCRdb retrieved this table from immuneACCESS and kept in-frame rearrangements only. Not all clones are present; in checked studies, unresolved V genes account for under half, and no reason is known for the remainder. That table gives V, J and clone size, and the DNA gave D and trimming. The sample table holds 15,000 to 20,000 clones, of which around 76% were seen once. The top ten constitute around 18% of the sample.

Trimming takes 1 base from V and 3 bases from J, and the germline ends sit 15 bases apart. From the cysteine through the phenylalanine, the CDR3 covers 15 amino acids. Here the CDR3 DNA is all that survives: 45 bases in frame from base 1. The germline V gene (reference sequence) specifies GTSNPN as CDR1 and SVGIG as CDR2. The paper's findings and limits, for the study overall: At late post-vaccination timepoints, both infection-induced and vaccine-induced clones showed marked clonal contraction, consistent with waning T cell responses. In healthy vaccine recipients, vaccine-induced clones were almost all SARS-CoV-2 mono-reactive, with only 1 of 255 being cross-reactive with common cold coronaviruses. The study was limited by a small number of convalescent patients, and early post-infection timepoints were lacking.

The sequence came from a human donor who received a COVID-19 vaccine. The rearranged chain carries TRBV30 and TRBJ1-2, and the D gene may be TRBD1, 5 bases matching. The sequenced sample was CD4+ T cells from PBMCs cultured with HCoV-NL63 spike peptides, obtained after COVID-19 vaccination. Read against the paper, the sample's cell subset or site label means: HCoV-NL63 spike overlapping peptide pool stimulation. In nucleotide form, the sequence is TGTGCCTGGAGTGGGGTGAGGGGCTCCTACTATGGCTACACCTTC. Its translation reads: CAWSGVRGSYYGYTF.